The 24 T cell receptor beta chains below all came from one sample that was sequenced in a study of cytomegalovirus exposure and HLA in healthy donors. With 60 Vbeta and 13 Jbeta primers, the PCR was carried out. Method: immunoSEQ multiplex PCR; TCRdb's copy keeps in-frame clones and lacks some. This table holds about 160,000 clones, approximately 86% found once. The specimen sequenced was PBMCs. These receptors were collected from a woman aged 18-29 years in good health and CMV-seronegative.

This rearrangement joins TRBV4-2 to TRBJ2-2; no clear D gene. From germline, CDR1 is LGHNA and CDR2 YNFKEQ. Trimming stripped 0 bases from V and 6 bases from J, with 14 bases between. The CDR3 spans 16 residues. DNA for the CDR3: TGTGCCAGCAGCCAAGATCTCGGTGTAGCCGCCGGGGAGCTGTTTTTT. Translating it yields CASSQDLGVAAGELFF.

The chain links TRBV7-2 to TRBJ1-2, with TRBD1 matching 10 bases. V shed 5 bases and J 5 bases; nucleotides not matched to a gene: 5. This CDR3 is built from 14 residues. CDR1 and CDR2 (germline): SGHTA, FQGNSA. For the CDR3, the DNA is TGTGCCAGCAGCCAACGGACAGGGGGATATGGCTACACCTTC. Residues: CASSQRTGGYGYTF.

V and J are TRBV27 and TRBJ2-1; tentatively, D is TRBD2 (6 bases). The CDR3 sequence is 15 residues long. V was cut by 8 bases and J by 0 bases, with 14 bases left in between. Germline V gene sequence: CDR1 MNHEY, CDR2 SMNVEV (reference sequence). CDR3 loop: CASCEAGSSYNEQFF. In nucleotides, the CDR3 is TGTGCCAGCTGCGAAGCGGGTTCCTCCTACAATGAGCAGTTCTTC.

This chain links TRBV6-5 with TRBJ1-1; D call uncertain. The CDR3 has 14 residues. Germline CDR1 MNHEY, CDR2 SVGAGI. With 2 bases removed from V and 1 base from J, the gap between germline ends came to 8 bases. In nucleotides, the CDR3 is TGTGCCAGCAGTTACCGTCTGAGGAACACTGAAGCTTTCTTT. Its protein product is CASSYRLRNTEAFF.

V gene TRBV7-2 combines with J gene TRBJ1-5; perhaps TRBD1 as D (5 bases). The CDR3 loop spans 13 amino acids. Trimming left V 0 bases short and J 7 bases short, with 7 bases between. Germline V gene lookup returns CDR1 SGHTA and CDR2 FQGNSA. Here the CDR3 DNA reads TGTGCCAGCAGCTTAGCCAGGGAACAGCCCCAGCATTTT. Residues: CASSLAREQPQHF.

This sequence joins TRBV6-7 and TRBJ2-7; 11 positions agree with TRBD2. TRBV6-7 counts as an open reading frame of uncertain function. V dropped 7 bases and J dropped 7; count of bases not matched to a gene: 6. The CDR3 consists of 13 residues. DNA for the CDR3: TGTGCCAGCACCCCTCGACTAGCGGGAGAGCAGTACTTC. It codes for CASTPRLAGEQYF.

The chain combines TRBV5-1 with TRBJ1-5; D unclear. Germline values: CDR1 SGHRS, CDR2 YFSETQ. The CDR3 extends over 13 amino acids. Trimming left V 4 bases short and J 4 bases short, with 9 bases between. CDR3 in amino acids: CASSVGANQPQHF. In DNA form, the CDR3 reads TGCGCCAGCAGCGTCGGAGCTAATCAGCCCCAGCATTTT.

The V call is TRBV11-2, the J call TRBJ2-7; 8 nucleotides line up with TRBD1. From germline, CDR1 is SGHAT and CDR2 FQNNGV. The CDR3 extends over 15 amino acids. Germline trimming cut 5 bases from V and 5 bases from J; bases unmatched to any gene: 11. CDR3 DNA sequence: TGTGCCAGCAGCCAGTTACAGGGGGTTTTGAACGAGCAGTACTTC. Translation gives CASSQLQGVLNEQYF.

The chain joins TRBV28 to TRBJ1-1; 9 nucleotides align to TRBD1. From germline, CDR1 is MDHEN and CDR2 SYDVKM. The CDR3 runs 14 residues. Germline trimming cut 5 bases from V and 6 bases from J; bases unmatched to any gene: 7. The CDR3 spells CASSAGTGKSEAFF. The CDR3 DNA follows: TGTGCCAGCAGTGCCGGGACAGGGAAATCTGAAGCTTTCTTT.

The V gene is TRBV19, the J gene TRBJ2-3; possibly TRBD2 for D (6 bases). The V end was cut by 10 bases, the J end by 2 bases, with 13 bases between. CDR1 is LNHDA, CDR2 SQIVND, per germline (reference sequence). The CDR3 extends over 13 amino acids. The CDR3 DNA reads TGTGCCACCCGGGGGAACTCCACAGATACGCAGTATTTT. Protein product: CATRGNSTDTQYF.

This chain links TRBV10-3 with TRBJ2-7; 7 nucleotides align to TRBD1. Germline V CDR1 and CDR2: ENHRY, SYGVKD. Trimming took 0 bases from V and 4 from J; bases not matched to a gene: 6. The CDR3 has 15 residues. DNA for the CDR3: TGTGCCATCAGTGAGTCAGAGGGGGCAGGGTACGAGCAGTACTTC. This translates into CAISESEGAGYEQYF.

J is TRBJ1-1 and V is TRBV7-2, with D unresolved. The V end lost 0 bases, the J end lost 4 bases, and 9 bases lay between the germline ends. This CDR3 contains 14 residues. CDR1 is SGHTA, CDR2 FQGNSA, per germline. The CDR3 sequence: CASSLAGSSTEAFF. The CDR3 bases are TGTGCCAGCAGCTTAGCCGGGTCTAGCACTGAAGCTTTCTTT. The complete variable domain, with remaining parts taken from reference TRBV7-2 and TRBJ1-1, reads GAGVSQSPSNKVTEKGKDVELRCDPISGHTALYWYRQSLGQGLEFLIYFQGNSAPDKSGLPSDRFSAERTGGSVSTLTIQRTQQEDSAVYLCASSLAGSSTEAFFGQGTRLTVV.

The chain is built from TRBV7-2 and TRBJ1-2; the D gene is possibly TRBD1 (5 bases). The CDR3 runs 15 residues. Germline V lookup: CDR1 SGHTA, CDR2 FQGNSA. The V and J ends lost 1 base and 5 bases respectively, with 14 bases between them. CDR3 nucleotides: TGTGCCAGCAGCTTAGGGATAGGGGTTGGGTATGGCTACACCTTC. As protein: CASSLGIGVGYGYTF.

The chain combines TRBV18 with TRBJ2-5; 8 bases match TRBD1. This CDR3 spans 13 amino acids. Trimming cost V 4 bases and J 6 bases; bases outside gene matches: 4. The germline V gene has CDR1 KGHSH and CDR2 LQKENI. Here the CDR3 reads CASSLTGGKTQYF. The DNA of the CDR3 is TGTGCCAGCTCACTAACAGGGGGGAAGACCCAGTACTTC.

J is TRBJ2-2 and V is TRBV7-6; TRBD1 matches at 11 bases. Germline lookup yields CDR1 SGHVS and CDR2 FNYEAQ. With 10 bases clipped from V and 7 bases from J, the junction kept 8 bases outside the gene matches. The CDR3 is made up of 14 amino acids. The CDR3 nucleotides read TGTGCCACACGGACAGGGGGCGGTATCGGGGAGCTGTTTTTT. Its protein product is CATRTGGGIGELFF.

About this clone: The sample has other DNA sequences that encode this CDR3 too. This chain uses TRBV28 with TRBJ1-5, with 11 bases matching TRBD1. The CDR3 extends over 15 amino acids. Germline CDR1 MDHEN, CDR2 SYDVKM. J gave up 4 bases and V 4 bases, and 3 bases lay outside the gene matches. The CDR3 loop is CASSSGTGGNQPQHF. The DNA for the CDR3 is TGTGCCAGCAGTTCGGGGACAGGGGGAAATCAGCCCCAGCATTTT.

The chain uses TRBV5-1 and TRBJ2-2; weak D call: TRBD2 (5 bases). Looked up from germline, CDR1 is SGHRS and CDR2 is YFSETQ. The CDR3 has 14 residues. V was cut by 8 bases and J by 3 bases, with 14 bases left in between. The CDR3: CASNPGFHTGELFF. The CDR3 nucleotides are TGCGCCAGTAATCCGGGATTTCACACCGGGGAGCTGTTTTTT.

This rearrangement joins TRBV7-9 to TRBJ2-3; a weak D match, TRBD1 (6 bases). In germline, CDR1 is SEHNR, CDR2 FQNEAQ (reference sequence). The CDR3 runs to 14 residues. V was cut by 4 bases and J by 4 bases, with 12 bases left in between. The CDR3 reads CASSSGVVADTQYF. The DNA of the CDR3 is TGTGCCAGCAGCTCAGGGGTTGTTGCAGATACGCAGTATTTT. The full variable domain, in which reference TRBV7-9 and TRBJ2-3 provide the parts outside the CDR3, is DTGVSQNPRHKITKRGQNVTFRCDPISEHNRLYWYRQTLGQGPEFLTYFQNEAQLEKSRLLSDRFSAERPKGSFSTLEIQRTEQGDSAMYLCASSSGVVADTQYFGPGTRLTVL.

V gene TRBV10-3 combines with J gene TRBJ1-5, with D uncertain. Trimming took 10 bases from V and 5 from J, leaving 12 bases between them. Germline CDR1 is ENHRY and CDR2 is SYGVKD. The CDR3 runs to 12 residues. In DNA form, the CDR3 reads TGTGCCACCGGACGGGATGATCAGCCCCAGCATTTT. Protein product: CATGRDDQPQHF.

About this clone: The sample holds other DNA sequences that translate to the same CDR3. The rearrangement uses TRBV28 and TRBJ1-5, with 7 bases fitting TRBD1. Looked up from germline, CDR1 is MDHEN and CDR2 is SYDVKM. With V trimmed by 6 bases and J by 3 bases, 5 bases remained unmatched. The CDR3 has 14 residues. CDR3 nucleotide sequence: TGTGCCAGCAGGTCGGGACAGTACAATCAGCCCCAGCATTTT. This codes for CASRSGQYNQPQHF.

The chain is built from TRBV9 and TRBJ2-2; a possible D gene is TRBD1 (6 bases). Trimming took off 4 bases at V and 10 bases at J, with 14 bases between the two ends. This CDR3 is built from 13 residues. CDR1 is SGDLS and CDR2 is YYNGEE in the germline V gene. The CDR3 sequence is CASSLAGGPELFF. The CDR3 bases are TGTGCCAGCAGCCTAGCTGGGGGCCCGGAGCTGTTTTTT.

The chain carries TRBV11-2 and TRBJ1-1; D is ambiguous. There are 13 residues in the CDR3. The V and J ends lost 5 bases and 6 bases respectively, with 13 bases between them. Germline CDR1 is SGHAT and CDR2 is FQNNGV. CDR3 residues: CASSAGSSPEAFF. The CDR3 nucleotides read TGTGCCAGCAGCGCCGGGAGCAGCCCTGAAGCTTTCTTT. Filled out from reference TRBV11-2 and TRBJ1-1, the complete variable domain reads EAGVAQSPRYKIIEKRQSVAFWCNPISGHATLYWYQQILGQGPKLLIQFQNNGVVDDSQLPKDRFSAERLKGVDSTLKIQPAKLEDSAVYLCASSAGSSPEAFFGQGTRLTVV.

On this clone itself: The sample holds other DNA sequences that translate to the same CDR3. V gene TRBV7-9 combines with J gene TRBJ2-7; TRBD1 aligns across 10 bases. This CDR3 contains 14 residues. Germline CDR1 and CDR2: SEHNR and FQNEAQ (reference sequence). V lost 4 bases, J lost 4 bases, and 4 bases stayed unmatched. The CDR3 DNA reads TGTGCCAGCAGCTCACCGGGACAGGGGTACGAGCAGTACTTC. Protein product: CASSSPGQGYEQYF.

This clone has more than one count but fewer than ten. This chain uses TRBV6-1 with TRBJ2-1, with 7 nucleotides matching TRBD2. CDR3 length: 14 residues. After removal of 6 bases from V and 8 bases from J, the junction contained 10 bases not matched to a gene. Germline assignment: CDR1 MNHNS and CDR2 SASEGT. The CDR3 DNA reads TGTGCCAGCAGCGGGGGGATGGAAAGGGATGAGCAGTTCTTC. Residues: CASSGGMERDEQFF.